Below are 30 T cell receptor beta chains sequenced from a single sample in a study of T cell clones after liver transplantation. Data came from immunoSEQ multiplex PCR; TCRdb stores just in-frame clones and leaves some out. Here the sample spans more than 75,000 clones, roughly 80% being singletons. Sequenced here: CD4+ T cells from blood, sampled just over 45 months after liver transplant. Receptors were obtained from a human patient who received a liver transplant. Some T cells may be graft donor cells.

The rearrangement links TRBV7-2 to TRBJ1-3; perhaps TRBD1 as D (6 bases). The CDR3 has 16 residues. Germline values: CDR1 SGHTA, CDR2 FQGNSA. Trimming left V 1 base short and J 4 bases short, with 14 bases between. DNA for the CDR3: TGTGCCAGCAGCTTAGAAGGGACACTCAGGGGAAACACCATATATTTT. Translating it yields CASSLEGTLRGNTIYF.

The rearrangement joins TRBV6-5 to TRBJ2-3; the match to TRBD2 covers 11 bases. Germline CDR1 MNHEY, CDR2 SVGAGI. This CDR3 comprises 14 residues. Trimming took 10 bases from V and 3 from J; bases not matched to a gene: 6. The CDR3 bases are TGTGCCACCGCACTAGCGGGAGAAACAGATACGCAGTATTTT. Its translation: CATALAGETDTQYF.

DNA for the CDR3: TGCGCCAGCAGCTTGGGCGGCGGGCCCTCCGAGCAGTACTTC. This gives the protein CASSLGGGPSEQYF. The chain combines TRBV5-1 with TRBJ2-7; maybe TRBD2 (5 bases). Germline lookup yields CDR1 SGHRS and CDR2 YFSETQ. With 0 bases removed from V and 6 bases from J, the gap between germline ends came to 13 bases. The CDR3 sequence is 14 residues long.

This clone was picked up one time. The chain recombines TRBV6-4 with TRBJ2-2; no clear D gene. Trimming removed 5 bases from V and 1 base from J, with 8 bases in between. The CDR3 is 14 residues long. The germline V gene encodes CDR1 MRHNA and CDR2 SNTAGT. CDR3 in DNA: TGTGCCAGCAGTAAGGACGGGAACACCGGGGAGCTGTTTTTT. It codes for CASSKDGNTGELFF.

The gene calls are TRBV5-1 and TRBJ1-1; weak D call: TRBD1 (5 bases). CDR1 is SGHRS, CDR2 YFSETQ, per germline. CDR3 length: 15 residues. V was shortened by 1 base and J by 3 bases, with 13 bases between the two germline ends. CDR3 sequence reads: CASSLPQGGYTEAFF. CDR3 nucleotides: TGCGCCAGCAGCTTGCCCCAGGGAGGGTACACTGAAGCTTTCTTT.

This clone was observed a few times. V gene TRBV30 combines with J gene TRBJ1-3; TRBD1 might be the D (5 bases). The V and J ends lost 0 bases and 5 bases respectively, with 11 bases between them. The CDR3 contains 14 residues. Germline lookup yields CDR1 GTSNPN and CDR2 SVGIG (reference sequence). DNA of the CDR3: TGTGCCTGGAGTGTACCAGGGAGGAGAAACACCATATATTTT. Translation gives CAWSVPGRRNTIYF.

V is TRBV18 and J is TRBJ1-4, with D possibly being TRBD1 (5 bases). V lost 0 bases and J lost 0, with 8 bases in between. The CDR3 contains 16 residues. CDR1 is KGHSH, CDR2 LQKENI, per germline. DNA of the CDR3: TGTGCCAGCTCACCACCAGGGGCCGCAACTAATGAAAAACTGTTTTTT. Amino acid sequence: CASSPPGAATNEKLFF. The entire variable domain, with the rest obtained from reference TRBV18 and TRBJ1-4, is as follows: NAGVMQNPRHLVRRRGQEARLRCSPMKGHSHVYWYRQLPEEGLKFMVYLQKENIIDESGMPKERFSAEFPKEGPSILRIQQVVRGDSAAYFCASSPPGAATNEKLFFGSGTQLSVL.

The V call is TRBV28, the J call TRBJ2-2; D not certain. The CDR3 covers 15 residues. CDR1 MDHEN and CDR2 SYDVKM come from the germline V gene. The germline V and J ends were trimmed by 5 bases and 6 bases, with 16 bases remaining between them. The CDR3 protein is CASSGLGFRPGELFF. CDR3 DNA sequence: TGTGCCAGCAGTGGTCTCGGATTTAGGCCCGGGGAGCTGTTTTTT.

This rearrangement joins TRBV28 to TRBJ2-1; TRBD1 is a possible D gene (5 bases). CDR1 MDHEN and CDR2 SYDVKM come from the germline V gene. The ends were cut back, 2 bases at V and 6 bases at J, with 14 bases in the middle. The CDR3 totals 15 residues. The CDR3 reads CASSLRSPRANEQFF. CDR3 sequence (DNA): TGTGCCAGCAGTTTACGATCCCCCAGGGCCAATGAGCAGTTCTTC.

The J gene is TRBJ1-2, the V gene TRBV28; D uncertain. This CDR3 region has 13 residues. Germline loops: CDR1 MDHEN, CDR2 SYDVKM. Trimming took 6 bases from V and 5 from J, leaving 13 bases between them. The CDR3 loop reads CASSPVVIYGYTF. The CDR3 coding sequence is TGTGCCAGCAGCCCCGTGGTTATATATGGCTACACCTTC.

This sequence joins TRBV7-2 and TRBJ1-2, with D perhaps TRBD1 (6 bases). The CDR3 runs 13 residues. Between the trimmed V and J ends, which lost 5 bases and 8 bases, there was a span of 15 bases. Looked up from germline, CDR1 is SGHTA and CDR2 is FQGNSA. Here the CDR3 reads CASSRPGTYGYTF. As DNA, the CDR3 is TGTGCCAGCAGCCGACCCGGGACATACGGCTACACCTTC.

This clone appeared a single time. The gene calls are TRBV18 and TRBJ2-2; the match to TRBD2 covers 9 bases. The J segment lost 2 bases and the V segment lost 2 bases, leaving 3 bases of the junction unmatched. Germline V CDR1 and CDR2: KGHSH, LQKENI. The CDR3 totals 16 residues. The CDR3 region has the DNA TGTGCCAGCTCACCAGAACTAGCGGGCAACACCGGGGAGCTGTTTTTT. Translated, it gives CASSPELAGNTGELFF.

Written as DNA, the CDR3 is TGTGCCAGCAGCTTAGCAGGGACAGGGAGAAACACTGAAGCTTTCTTT. Its translation: CASSLAGTGRNTEAFF. The rearrangement uses TRBV7-9 and TRBJ1-1; 9 nucleotides agree with TRBD1. The V and J ends lost 0 bases and 2 bases, in that order; junction bases with no gene match: 4. This CDR3 has 16 amino acids. Germline V gene lookup returns CDR1 SEHNR and CDR2 FQNEAQ (reference sequence).

The chain is built from TRBV19 and TRBJ1-2, with 7 bases lining up with TRBD1. Trimming removed 2 bases from V and 2 bases from J; junction bases left unmatched: 5. CDR1 is LNHDA and CDR2 is SQIVND in the germline V gene (reference sequence). This CDR3 has 15 residues. The CDR3 sequence is CASSIQGVINYGYTF. Written as DNA, the CDR3 is TGTGCCAGTAGTATACAGGGGGTAATCAACTATGGCTACACCTTC.

The chain links TRBV10-3 to TRBJ1-1, with D hard to call. V was cut by 7 bases and J by 5 bases, with 14 bases left in between. This CDR3 contains 13 residues. Germline loops: CDR1 ENHRY, CDR2 SYGVKD. Here the CDR3 DNA reads TGTGCCATCAAGGGCCAGGCGCCGACTGAAGCTTTCTTT. Protein product: CAIKGQAPTEAFF.

About this clone itself: At one boundary the junction diverges from the germline segment, which might be a read error. The V call is TRBV6-1, the J call TRBJ1-4, with 8 bases fitting TRBD1. The CDR3 loop spans 15 amino acids. Germline CDR1 and CDR2: MNHNS and SASEGT. As DNA, the CDR3 is TGTGCCAGCAGGGAAGGACAGGGTACTAATGAAAAACTGTTTTTT. Its translation: CASREGQGTNEKLFF.

This sequence joins TRBV28 and TRBJ1-3; a weak D match, TRBD1 (5 bases). V lost 2 bases, J lost 4 bases, and 9 bases lay in between. The CDR3 runs 14 residues. In germline, CDR1 is MDHEN, CDR2 SYDVKM. CDR3 loop: CASSLGGVGNTIYF. In DNA form, the CDR3 reads TGTGCCAGCAGTTTAGGAGGGGTAGGAAACACCATATATTTT.

J is TRBJ2-3 and V is TRBV4-3; 7 bases are a match to TRBD2. Germline V CDR1 and CDR2: LGHNA, YSLEER. This CDR3 is 16 amino acids long. V lost 4 bases to trimming and J lost 4 bases; unmatched junction nucleotides: 11. CDR3 amino acids: CASSRKKEGGADTQYF. The CDR3 nucleotides read TGCGCCAGCAGCCGGAAGAAAGAGGGAGGGGCAGATACGCAGTATTTT.

This chain joins TRBV9 and TRBJ1-5; 7 bases are shared with TRBD1. J lost 2 bases, V lost 2 bases, and 7 bases had no gene match. The CDR3 has 16 amino acids. In germline, CDR1 is SGDLS, CDR2 YYNGEE. In DNA form, the CDR3 reads TGTGCCAGCAGCGTGGGTGAAGGGGGCGGCAATCAGCCCCAGCATTTT. The encoded protein is CASSVGEGGGNQPQHF.

This rearrangement joins TRBV11-2 to TRBJ2-2; no reliable D call. The CDR3 extends over 15 amino acids. The V gene lost 0 bases and the J gene lost 5 bases, with 10 bases spanning the gap. CDR1 is SGHAT and CDR2 is FQNNGV in the germline V gene. CDR3 DNA: TGTGCCAGCAGCTTAGAAAGGATCGAAACCGGGGAGCTGTTTTTT. This translates into CASSLERIETGELFF.

Here the CDR3 reads CASSSTGGAGKLFF. The CDR3, as DNA: TGCGCCAGCAGCTCCACAGGGGGCGCCGGAAAACTGTTTTTT. The V call is TRBV5-1, the J call TRBJ1-4; 9 positions agree with TRBD1. Germline values: CDR1 SGHRS, CDR2 YFSETQ. This CDR3 spans 14 amino acids. V shed 3 bases, J shed 10 bases, and the junction held 7 bases outside the gene matches.

This sequence joins TRBV5-1 and TRBJ2-1; possibly TRBD1 for D (6 bases). The length of the CDR3 is 14 residues. V lost 4 bases, J lost 5 bases, and 13 bases lay in between. Germline V gene lookup returns CDR1 SGHRS and CDR2 YFSETQ. The CDR3 sequence is CASSLGQNNNEQFF. The CDR3 DNA follows: TGCGCCAGCAGCCTCGGACAGAACAACAATGAGCAGTTCTTC.

Points on this clone: At one boundary the junction diverges from the germline segment, which might be a read error. As DNA, the CDR3 is TGTGCCAGCAGCCTAGCCGGGACGAGCCAGGGCGACTATGGCTACACCTTC. This codes for CASSLAGTSQGDYGYTF. The V call is TRBV7-2, the J call TRBJ1-2; a weak D match, TRBD1 (5 bases). CDR1 is SGHTA, CDR2 FQGNSA, per germline. This CDR3 has 17 amino acids.

This chain connects TRBV30 to TRBJ2-4, with 7 bases aligning to TRBD2. The germline V gene has CDR1 GTSNPN and CDR2 SVGIG (reference sequence). V trimming: 8 bases; J trimming: 5 bases; junction bases outside the gene matches: 9. The CDR3 covers 13 residues. The DNA for the CDR3 is TGTGCCGGGGCGCCGGGACTACAAAACATTCAGTACTTC. It is translated as CAGAPGLQNIQYF.

The gene calls are TRBV14 and TRBJ1-1; D ambiguous. The germline CDR1 and CDR2 sequences are SGHDN and FVKESK. CDR3 length: 11 amino acids. The V gene lost 3 bases and the J gene lost 8 bases, with 7 bases spanning the gap. Written as DNA, the CDR3 is TGTGCCAGCAGCCATTCGCGGGAAGCTTTCTTT. Protein: CASSHSREAFF.

The genes are TRBV28 and TRBJ2-1, with a tentative D call TRBD2 (6 bases). The germline V and J ends were trimmed by 7 bases and 4 bases, with 23 bases remaining between them. The CDR3 covers 17 residues. The germline CDR1 and CDR2 sequences are MDHEN and SYDVKM. The CDR3 is CASIPLRKRATYNEQFF. The CDR3 nucleotides are TGTGCCAGCATCCCACTAAGGAAGCGGGCCACATACAATGAGCAGTTCTTC. The full variable domain, with the rest looked up from reference TRBV28 and TRBJ2-1, is DVKVTQSSRYLVKRTGEKVFLECVQDMDHENMFWYRQDPGLGLRLIYFSYDVKMKEKGDIPEGYSVSREKKERFSLILESASTNQTSMYLCASIPLRKRATYNEQFFGPGTRLTVL.

The CDR3 DNA reads TGCGCCAGCAGAGCCTTAAGACAGGGAGGTATGGAGACCCAGTACTTC. Protein: CASRALRQGGMETQYF. This chain links TRBV10-2 with TRBJ2-5; possible D gene TRBD1, 7 bases. From germline, CDR1 is WSHSY and CDR2 SAAADI. Trimming pared 6 bases from V and 5 bases from J, leaving 22 bases between. The CDR3 length is 16 residues.

This chain uses TRBV7-9 with TRBJ1-5, with a weak D call TRBD1 (5 bases). This CDR3 comprises 16 residues. Germline V gene lookup returns CDR1 SEHNR and CDR2 FQNEAQ (reference sequence). The ends were cut back, 5 bases at V and 5 bases at J, with 19 bases in the middle. The CDR3 protein is CASSRDTKGPYQPQHF. The CDR3 DNA reads as TGTGCCAGCAGCCGCGATACTAAGGGGCCTTATCAGCCCCAGCATTTT. The full variable domain, in which reference TRBV7-9 and TRBJ1-5 provide the parts outside the CDR3, is DTGVSQNPRHKITKRGQNVTFRCDPISEHNRLYWYRQTLGQGPEFLTYFQNEAQLEKSRLLSDRFSAERPKGSFSTLEIQRTEQGDSAMYLCASSRDTKGPYQPQHFGDGTRLSIL.

This chain uses TRBV11-2 with TRBJ1-3, with a tentative D call TRBD1 (6 bases). The CDR3 covers 16 residues. Trimming shortened V by 6 bases and J by 4 bases, and 19 bases separated the two germline ends. Germline V CDR1 and CDR2: SGHAT, FQNNGV. The CDR3 here is CASSFSLTGLGNTIYF. DNA for the CDR3: TGTGCCAGCAGTTTTTCGTTGACAGGACTCGGAAACACCATATATTTT.

This sequence joins TRBV2 and TRBJ1-1, with a tentative D call TRBD1 (5 bases). Trimming removed 8 bases from V and 1 base from J, with 11 bases in between. This CDR3 has 13 amino acids. Germline V gene data show CDR1 as SNHLY and CDR2 as FYNNEI. For the CDR3, the DNA is TGTGCCAGCCCCCGCAGGGAGAACACTGAAGCTTTCTTT. It yields the protein CASPRRENTEAFF.